This note documents a single T cell receptor beta chain sequence. The CDR3 consists of 12 residues. V lost 4 bases and J lost 15; bases outside the gene matches: 6. The germline V gene encodes CDR1 MNHEY and CDR2 SVGEGT. Authors' methods: Reference gene primers were amplified, and this amplification served to estimate nucleated cell counts. Clones were sequenced by immunoSEQ multiplex PCR, and TCRdb holds only the in-frame ones, with some missing. V and J calls and clone size are those listed in that table; D and trimming were worked out from the DNA. The sample lists tens of thousands of clones, around 81% occurring once. The source of the sample is a study of blood T cell repertoires in COVID-19. Seattle researchers signed up patients amid active infection and tracked them longitudinally.

The chain carries TRBV6-2 or TRBV6-3 and TRBJ2-6; 7 positions match TRBD1. What was sequenced was peripheral blood. The clonotype comes from a man older than 75 with COVID-19, enrolled during active disease. The CDR3 here is CASSWTGPDLTF. The CDR3 DNA follows: TGTGCCAGCAGTTGGACAGGCCCTGACCTGACTTTC.